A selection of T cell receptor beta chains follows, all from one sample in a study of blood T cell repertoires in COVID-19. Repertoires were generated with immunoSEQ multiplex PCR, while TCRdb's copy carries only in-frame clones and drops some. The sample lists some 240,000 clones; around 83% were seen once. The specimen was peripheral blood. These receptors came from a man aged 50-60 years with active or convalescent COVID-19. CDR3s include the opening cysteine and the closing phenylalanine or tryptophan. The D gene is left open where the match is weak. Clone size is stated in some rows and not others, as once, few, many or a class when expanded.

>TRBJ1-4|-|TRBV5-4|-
TGTGCCAGCAGCGTTGGGGCAGGGATGGCTAATGAAAAACTGTTTTTT
CASSVGAGMANEKLFF
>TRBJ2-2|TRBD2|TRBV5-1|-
TGCGCCAGCAGCCCTGGACTAGGTGCCGGGGAGCTGTTTTTT
CASSPGLGAGELFF
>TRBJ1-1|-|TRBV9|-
TGTGCCAGCAGCGTAGGGTTGGGGCCGCGAAACACTGAAGCTTTCTTT
CASSVGLGPRNTEAFF
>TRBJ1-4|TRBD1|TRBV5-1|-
TGCGCCAGCAGCCAGCAACCGGGACAGGGAAGTGAAAAACTGTTTTTT
CASSQQPGQGSEKLFF
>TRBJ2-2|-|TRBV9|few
TGTGCCAGCAGTTGGGGGGTGAGCAACACCGGGGAGCTGTTTTTT
CASSWGVSNTGELFF
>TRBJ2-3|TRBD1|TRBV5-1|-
TGCGCCAGCAGCTTGCCTGGACAGGCTAGCACAGATACGCAGTATTTT
CASSLPGQASTDTQYF
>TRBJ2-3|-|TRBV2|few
TGTGCCAGCACCTTTCAACGGACAGATAACACAGATACGCAGTATTTT
CASTFQRTDNTDTQYF
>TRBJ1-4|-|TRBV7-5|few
TGTGTCAGAAGCTTCCCCGGGACAGGTGACGAAAAACTGTTTTTT
CVRSFPGTGDEKLFF
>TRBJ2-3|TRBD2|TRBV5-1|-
TGCGCCAGCAGCTTGGCGGGACTAGCCAGCACAGATACGCAGTATTTT
CASSLAGLASTDTQYF
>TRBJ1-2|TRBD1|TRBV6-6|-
TGTGCCAGCACCCCCAGGGGGTACGGCTACACCTTC
CASTPRGYGYTF
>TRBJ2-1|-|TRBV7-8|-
TGTGCCAGCAGCCAAAGGGGGACCACATCTGAGCAGTTCTTC
CASSQRGTTSEQFF
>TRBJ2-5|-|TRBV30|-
TGTGCCTGGAGTGTTGGAGTTTCCGGCATCCAAGAGACCCAGTACTTC
CAWSVGVSGIQETQYF
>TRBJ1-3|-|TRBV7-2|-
TGTGCCAGCAGCTCCTCGCGAGGAAACACCATATATTTT
CASSSSRGNTIYF
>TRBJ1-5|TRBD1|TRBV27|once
TGTGCCAGCATCGCCCCAGGGGGAATGGCCCCTAATCAGCCCCAGCATTTT
CASIAPGGMAPNQPQHF
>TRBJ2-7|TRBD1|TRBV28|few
TGTGCCAGCAGCCCTTTTCCCGCCCGGGACAGGGGTTCCTACGAGCAGTACTTC
CASSPFPARDRGSYEQYF
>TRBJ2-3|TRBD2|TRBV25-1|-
TGTGCCAGCAGTGCAGTCTTAGCGGGAGGCACAGATACGCAGTATTTT
CASSAVLAGGTDTQYF
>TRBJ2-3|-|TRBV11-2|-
TGTGCCAGCAGCTCGGACTATACTACAGATACGCAGTATTTT
CASSSDYTTDTQYF
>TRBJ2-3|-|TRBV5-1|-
TGCGCCAGCAGGCTGGGCCCGCAGACCACAGATACGCAGTATTTT
CASRLGPQTTDTQYF
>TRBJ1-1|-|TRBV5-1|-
TGCGCCAGCAGCTTGTCCGTTGACAGGAGGAGCACTGAAGCTTTCTTT
CASSLSVDRRSTEAFF
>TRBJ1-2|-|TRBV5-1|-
TGCGCCAGCAGATCACCGGACAGAGACTATGGCTACACCTTC
CASRSPDRDYGYTF
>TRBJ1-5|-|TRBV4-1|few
TGCGCCAGCAGCCAAGCCAGAAATCAGCCCCAGCATTTT
CASSQARNQPQHF
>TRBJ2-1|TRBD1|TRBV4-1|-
TGCGCCAGCAGCCGGGGCCCGGACGGACAGGGGCAGTTCTTC
CASSRGPDGQGQFF
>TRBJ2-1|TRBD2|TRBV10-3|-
TGTGCCATCAGTACCGGGACTAGCGGGAGATTTAATGAGCAGTTCTTC
CAISTGTSGRFNEQFF
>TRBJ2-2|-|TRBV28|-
TGTGCCAGCAAACGACAGGACTTGAACACCGGGGAGCTGTTTTTT
CASKRQDLNTGELFF
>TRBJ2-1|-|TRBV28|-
TGTGCCAGCAGTTTGTTTTGGGGAGGAGGTGAGCAGTTCTTC
CASSLFWGGGEQFF
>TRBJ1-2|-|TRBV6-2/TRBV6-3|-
TGTGCCAGCAGTTACTCCCGGGAGGGCCAATACTTC
CASSYSREGQYF
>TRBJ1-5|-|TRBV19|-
TGTGCCAGTAGTATAGTAGGCAGGGTTAGCAATCAGCCCCAGCATTTT
CASSIVGRVSNQPQHF
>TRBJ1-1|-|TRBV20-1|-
TGCAGTGCTCTCAGACATCCTGAAGCTTTCTTT
CSALRHPEAFF
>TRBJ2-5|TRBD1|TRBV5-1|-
TGCGCCAGCAGCTTGGAGGGGGCGTGGGAGACCCAGTACTTC
CASSLEGAWETQYF
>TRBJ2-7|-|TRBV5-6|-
TGTGCCAGCAGCTCAGCGGGTATGCTCTCCTACGAGCAGTACTTC
CASSSAGMLSYEQYF
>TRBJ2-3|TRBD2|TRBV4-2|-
TGTGCCAGCAGCCCTGGACTAGCAGAGGGTACGCAGTATTTT
CASSPGLAEGTQYF
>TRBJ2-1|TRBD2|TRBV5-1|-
TGCGCCAGCAGCTTGTCCCTTAGCGGGGGGGCCCAAGTGAATGAGCAGTTCTTC
CASSLSLSGGAQVNEQFF
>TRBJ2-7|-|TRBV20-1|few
TGCAGTGCTAGTGCAACTGATAGTCCTTACTACGAGCAGTACTTC
CSASATDSPYYEQYF
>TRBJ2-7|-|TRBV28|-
TGTGCCAGCAGTTTAGGGCACAACTCCTACGAGCAGTACTTC
CASSLGHNSYEQYF
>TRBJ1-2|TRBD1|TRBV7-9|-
TGTGCCAGCAGCGCTGGGACAGGGGATGGCTACACCTTC
CASSAGTGDGYTF
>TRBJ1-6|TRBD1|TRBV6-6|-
TGTGCCAGCACCGGACAGGGGACCCCCCTCCACTTT
CASTGQGTPLHF
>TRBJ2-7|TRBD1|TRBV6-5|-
TGTGCCAGCAGCCCCGGGACAGGGTTCTCCTACGAGCAGTACTTC
CASSPGTGFSYEQYF